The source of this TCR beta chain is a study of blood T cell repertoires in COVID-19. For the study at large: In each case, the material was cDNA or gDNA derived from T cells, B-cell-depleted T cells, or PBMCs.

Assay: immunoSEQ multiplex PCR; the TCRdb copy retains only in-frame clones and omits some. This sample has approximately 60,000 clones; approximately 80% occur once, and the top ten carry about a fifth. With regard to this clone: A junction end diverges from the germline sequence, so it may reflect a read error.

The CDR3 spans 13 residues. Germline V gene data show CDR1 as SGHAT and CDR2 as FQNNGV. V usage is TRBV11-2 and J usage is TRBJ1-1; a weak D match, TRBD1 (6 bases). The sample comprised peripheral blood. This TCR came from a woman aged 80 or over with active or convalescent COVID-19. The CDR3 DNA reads TGTGCCAGCAGCTCGCAGACAGGCTTGGAGGTTATCTTT. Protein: CASSSQTGLEVIF.